These T cell receptor beta chains were read from a single sample in a study of CD8 T cells in ankylosing spondylitis. TCRdb reprocessed the 5' RACE reads with MiXCR, giving one entry per CDR3 protein. The sample includes about 240,000 distinct CDR3 sequences, about 10% of them seen just once. Sample: blood, either unsorted or a sorted T cell fraction (not recorded which). Every receptor here comes from a male donor with ankylosing spondylitis or in good health (not recorded which). The CDR3 runs from the conserved cysteine through the conserved F or W. The D gene is left open where the match is weak. For some rows the clone size is stated as once, few or many, or as a class when expanded; others skip it.

TRBJ2-1 - - TRBV27 TGTGCCAGCAGTTTAAGAGGGGCGTCCTACAATGAGCAGTTCTTC CASSLRGASYNEQFF
TRBJ2-1 - - TRBV6-1 TGTGCCAGCAGCCGCACCACTAAGGCCGCCGGGGGTGAGCAGTTCTTC CASSRTTKAAGGEQFF
TRBJ1-5 - - TRBV20-1 TGCAGTGCTAGAGATTTCGGCCAGGGAAATCAGCCCCAGCATTTT CSARDFGQGNQPQHF
TRBJ2-3 TRBD2 few TRBV3-1 TGTGCCAGCAGCTATGGACTAGACACAGATACGCAGTATTTT CASSYGLDTDTQYF
TRBJ2-7 - many TRBV5-1 TGCGCCAGCAGCTTGGATATCGGGGCCGAGCAGTACTTC CASSLDIGAEQYF
TRBJ2-3 - many TRBV18 TGTGCCAGCTCACCAGTGGCTGTAGGGACAGATACGCAGTATTTT CASSPVAVGTDTQYF
TRBJ2-5 - many TRBV4-1 TGCGCCAGCAGCCTTTATAGCGACTCCCAAGAGACCCAGTACTTC CASSLYSDSQETQYF
TRBJ2-7 - many TRBV7-2 TGTGCCAGCAGCTTAGGTCCGACCGGCGAGCAGTACTTC CASSLGPTGEQYF
TRBJ2-1 TRBD1 few TRBV7-9 TGTGCCAGCAGCTTAGCTGGACAGGGGCAAGTCGATGAGCAGTTCTTC CASSLAGQGQVDEQFF
TRBJ2-5 - many TRBV29-1 TGCAGCGTTGAAGATCGGGGGTACCAAGAGACCCAGTACTTC CSVEDRGYQETQYF
TRBJ2-7 TRBD2 - TRBV6-5 TGTGCCAGCAGTTACGGGACTAGCGAGTCCTACGAGCAGTACTTC CASSYGTSESYEQYF
TRBJ1-1 - many TRBV5-1 TGCGCCAGCAGCTTGGAAGCGGGGGTTACTGAAGCTTTCTTT CASSLEAGVTEAFF
TRBJ2-3 TRBD2 many TRBV5-1 TGCGCCAGCAGCTTGCCAGCGGGGGGGCGAAGAGATACGCAGTATTTT CASSLPAGGRRDTQYF
TRBJ1-1 TRBD1 - TRBV30 TGTGCCTGGAGGCAACAGGGGTACACTGAAGCTTTCTTT CAWRQQGYTEAFF
TRBJ2-1 - many TRBV5-1 TGCGCCAGCAGCTTTACAGGGAGAAATGAGCAGTTCTTC CASSFTGRNEQFF
TRBJ1-1 - few TRBV6-5 TGTGCCAGCAGTTACCCGGGGACTATGAGGGCTTTCTTT CASSYPGTMRAFF
TRBJ2-7 TRBD2 many TRBV5-6 TGTGCCAGCCAGGGCGGGAGTCGTGAGCAGTACTTC CASQGGSREQYF
TRBJ2-6 TRBD1 many TRBV20-1 TGCAGTGCTAGGCTACAGGGGGCCGAGGTCCTGACTTTC CSARLQGAEVLTF
TRBJ2-2 TRBD1 few TRBV6-1 TGTGCCAGCAGGGAAGGGACAGGGGACGCCGGGGAGCTGTTTTTT CASREGTGDAGELFF
TRBJ2-1 - few TRBV18 TGTGCCAGCTCACCCGGCCATGAGCAGTTCTTC CASSPGHEQFF
TRBJ2-2 - few TRBV6-6 TGTGCCAGCAGTATTGATTGGGCCGGGGAGCTGTTTTTT CASSIDWAGELFF
TRBJ2-1 TRBD2 many TRBV28 TGTGCCAGCAGCGAGGCGCTAGCGGGATACAATGAGCAGTTCTTC CASSEALAGYNEQFF
TRBJ1-2 - many TRBV5-6 TGTGCCAGCAGCTTGTCCCGTTGGGCCCCCTATGGCTACACCTTC CASSLSRWAPYGYTF
TRBJ2-2 - few TRBV7-6 TGTGCCAGCAGGAAAGAGAACACCGGGGAGCTGTTTTTT CASRKENTGELFF
TRBJ2-7 - - TRBV3-1 TGTGCCAGCAGCCAAGGCGGCGTGGGATTCCCCTCCTACGAGCAGTACTTC CASSQGGVGFPSYEQYF
TRBJ2-4 TRBD2 few TRBV28 TGTGCCAGCAGTTTCCCGACTAGCGGGAGCGAAAACATTCAGTACTTC CASSFPTSGSENIQYF
TRBJ1-1 - many TRBV20-1 TGCAGTGCTTCCAGGGAAACTGAAGCTTTCTTT CSASRETEAFF
TRBJ1-5 - few TRBV6-5 TGTGCCAGCAGTAACTTACCTGATAGCAATCAGCCCCAGCATTTT CASSNLPDSNQPQHF
TRBJ2-5 TRBD1 - TRBV7-2 TGTGCCAGCAGCCGGGGACAGTTAAAAGAGACCCAGTACTTC CASSRGQLKETQYF
TRBJ2-7 - few TRBV28 TGTGCCAGTCGAGGGAACCCCACTTACGAGCAGTACTTC CASRGNPTYEQYF
TRBJ2-5 - - TRBV29-1 TGCAGCGTTGTAGGGGGTCGGGAAGCGAGAGAGACCCAGTACTTC CSVVGGREARETQYF
TRBJ2-3 - many TRBV20-1 TGCAGTGCCTCGAGCGATACGCAGTATTTT CSASSDTQYF
TRBJ2-7 - many TRBV5-1 TGCGCCAGCAGCGTACAGGGTGTCGAGCAGTACTTC CASSVQGVEQYF
TRBJ2-7 TRBD2 - TRBV6-7 TGTGCCAGCAGTTACCCCCAGAGACTAGCGGGACCATTCTCCTACGAGCAGTACTTC CASSYPQRLAGPFSYEQYF
TRBJ1-6 - many TRBV5-1 TGCGCCAGCAGCACCGGGACCGGAGGTAATTCACCCCTCCACTTT CASSTGTGGNSPLHF
TRBJ2-1 - many TRBV20-1 TGCAGTGCTAGTGTTGAGTCGCGGAATGAGCAGTTCTTC CSASVESRNEQFF
TRBJ1-2 - - TRBV28 TGTGCCAGCAGTTTCAAGTTTAAGTTGCGGGGACTGCGGGGCTACACCTTC CASSFKFKLRGLRGYTF
TRBJ2-1 TRBD2 few TRBV28 TGTGCCAGCACGCTGGGGACTAGTCGGAGTGAGCAGTTCTTC CASTLGTSRSEQFF
TRBJ2-1 TRBD1 many TRBV28 TGTGCCAGCAGTTCCCCCCTGGGACAGGGTACGTTCTTC CASSSPLGQGTFF
TRBJ2-1 - - TRBV3-1 TGTGCCAGCAGCCACTCTGCGGAGCAGTTCTTC CASSHSAEQFF
TRBJ2-1 TRBD2 - TRBV7-9 TGTGCCGTAGCCCGCAGCCAACTAGCGGGGGCTGCTGGTGAGCAGTTCTTC CAVARSQLAGAAGEQFF
TRBJ2-7 - few TRBV28 TGTGCCAGCAGTCCCACTAGGGCGATCTCCTACGAGCAGTACTTC CASSPTRAISYEQYF
TRBJ2-5 - few TRBV13 TGTGCCAGCAGCTTAAGGCAGGACCAAGAGACCCAGTACTTC CASSLRQDQETQYF
TRBJ2-3 TRBD2 many TRBV28 TGTGCCAGCAGGATCACGGGACTAGCGGCCCTCACAGATACGCAGTATTTT CASRITGLAALTDTQYF
TRBJ1-3 TRBD1 few TRBV7-8 TGTGCCAGCAGCTTTTCTACAGGGGTGGCTGGAAACACCATATATTTT CASSFSTGVAGNTIYF
TRBJ1-2 - many TRBV5-1 TGCGCCAGCAGCCCGGACCCTAACTATGGCTACACCTTC CASSPDPNYGYTF
TRBJ2-1 - many TRBV5-1 TGCGCCAGCAGCTTGGGTGGGATATTCTCCTACAATGAGCAGTTCTTC CASSLGGIFSYNEQFF
TRBJ2-7 TRBD1 many TRBV12-3/TRBV12-4 TGTGCCAGCAGTTTAACTGGACAGGCTGAGCAGTACTTC CASSLTGQAEQYF
TRBJ2-1 - - TRBV7-3 TGTGCCAGCAGCTTAGGGCACCTGGCGGACAATGAGCAGTTCTTC CASSLGHLADNEQFF
TRBJ2-2 - many TRBV5-5 TGTGCCAGTCATGGCGCGAGTACCGGGGAGCTGTTTTTT CASHGASTGELFF
TRBJ1-4 - many TRBV29-1 TGCAGCGTTGATTCCTCGGGAAAACTGTTTTTT CSVDSSGKLFF
TRBJ2-5 TRBD1 - TRBV28 TGTGCCAGCAGCGCCGTTGCAGGGGGCGCGGAGACCCAGTACTTC CASSAVAGGAETQYF
TRBJ2-2 - many TRBV9 TGTGCCAGCAGCGTCACTCAAACGGTGACCGGGGAGCTGTTTTTT CASSVTQTVTGELFF
TRBJ2-5 - many TRBV5-1 TGCGCCAGCAGCCCGCAAGTCTGGGGGGAGACCCAGTACTTC CASSPQVWGETQYF
TRBJ2-7 TRBD1 - TRBV7-9 TGTGCCATATCCGGGACAGGGCCCCACGAGCAGTACTTC CAISGTGPHEQYF
TRBJ1-5 - - TRBV19 TGTGCCAGTAGTCCTTTGGGGACACAAAGCAATCAGCCCCAGCATTTT CASSPLGTQSNQPQHF
TRBJ2-1 - - TRBV5-1 TGCGCCAGCAACACAGGGTGGGCGGACAATGAGCAGTTCTTC CASNTGWADNEQFF